This TCR beta chain was found in a study of T cell responses to AZD1222 COVID-19 vaccine. Profiling relied on immunoSEQ multiplex PCR, and the TCRdb table lists in-frame clones only, not all of them. The data contain approximately 270,000 clones, approximately 94% of them seen just once; the ten biggest clones take up 0.55%. The study's findings and limits: Within unmutated variant regions lay the reported targets of nearly half of spike-specific TCRs.

Points on this clone: Its antigen is currently unknown.

Germline V gives CDR1 SGHTA, CDR2 FQGNSA. The CDR3 spans 14 residues. Losses at the gene ends were 3 bases for V and 8 bases for J; bases not matched to a gene: 4. The specimen was peripheral blood, collected 28 days after the second AZD1222 dose. The sequence came from an adult who received the AZD1222 COVID-19 vaccine. The chain is built from TRBV7-2 and TRBJ2-2; 9 positions match TRBD1. CDR3 in amino acids: CASSFNRGRGELFF. CDR3 sequence (DNA): TGTGCCAGCAGCTTTAACAGGGGGCGAGGGGAGCTGTTTTTT. Full variable domain (outside the CDR3, taken from reference TRBV7-2 and TRBJ2-2): GAGVSQSPSNKVTEKGKDVELRCDPISGHTALYWYRQSLGQGLEFLIYFQGNSAPDKSGLPSDRFSAERTGGSVSTLTIQRTQQEDSAVYLCASSFNRGRGELFFGEGSRLTVL.